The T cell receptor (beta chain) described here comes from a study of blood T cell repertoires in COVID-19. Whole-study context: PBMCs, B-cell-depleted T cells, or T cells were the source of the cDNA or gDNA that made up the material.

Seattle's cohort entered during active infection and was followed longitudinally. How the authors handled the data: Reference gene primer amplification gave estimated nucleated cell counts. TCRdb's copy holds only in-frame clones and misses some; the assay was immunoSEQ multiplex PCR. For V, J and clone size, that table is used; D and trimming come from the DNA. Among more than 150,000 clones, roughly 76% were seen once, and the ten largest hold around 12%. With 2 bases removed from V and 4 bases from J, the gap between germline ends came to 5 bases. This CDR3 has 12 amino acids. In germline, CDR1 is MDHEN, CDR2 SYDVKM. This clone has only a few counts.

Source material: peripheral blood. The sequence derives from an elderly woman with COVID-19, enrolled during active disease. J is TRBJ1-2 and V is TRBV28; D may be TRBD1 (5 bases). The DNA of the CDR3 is TGTGCCAGCAGTTTAAGGGGCTATGGCTACACCTTC. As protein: CASSLRGYGYTF.